This T cell receptor beta chain was sequenced for a study of cytomegalovirus exposure and HLA in healthy donors. Overall study results and limits: The likely origin of a cluster of highly shared sequence variants was a sequencing artifact.

13 Jbeta primers and 60 Vbeta primers were used for the PCR. Assay used: immunoSEQ multiplex PCR; TCRdb lists only in-frame clones, some missing. The table lists approximately 100,000 clones, roughly 77% of them singletons. J was trimmed by 0 bases and V by 10 bases; bases with no gene match: 9. Looked up from germline, CDR1 is LNHDA and CDR2 is SQIVND (reference sequence). The length of the CDR3 is 16 residues. Concerning this clone: Its antigen is undetermined.

The sequence derives from a woman between 45 and 60 years old in good health and CMV-seropositive. The chain recombines TRBV19 with TRBJ1-5; 10 bases fit TRBD1. The sample consisted of PBMCs. The CDR3 sequence: CANQDRGRHSNQPQHF. As DNA, the CDR3 is TGTGCCAACCAGGACAGGGGGAGGCATAGCAATCAGCCCCAGCATTTT.